This T cell receptor beta chain was obtained from a study of early T cells in non-severe SARS-CoV-2 infection. About the research overall: Bulk RNA isolated from unsorted whole blood underwent sequencing; chains were not paired.

TCRdb called the 5' RACE reads again in MiXCR, with one record for every CDR3 protein. The data show roughly 100,000 distinct CDR3 sequences, less than 15% seen once. This clonotype was counted ten times or more. V shed 3 bases and J 4 bases; nucleotides not matched to a gene: 3. Germline CDR1 is SQVTM and CDR2 is ANQGSEA. The CDR3 totals 14 residues. The source is an adult who was a healthcare worker with PCR-confirmed SARS-CoV-2 infection or an uninfected control (not recorded which). The sample taken for sequencing was whole blood. V gene TRBV29-1 combines with J gene TRBJ2-6; 7 nucleotides match TRBD1. CDR3 DNA: TGCAGCGTTGATGGGGGACAGGGGGCCAACGTCCTGACTTTC. Its translation: CSVDGGQGANVLTF.